This T cell receptor (beta chain) is drawn from a study of CD8 T cells in Susac syndrome. The study's findings and limits: In total CD8+ repertoires, some 15 Susac-specific public clones were found, and in CD8+ TEMRA repertoires, about 5 were found. CD8+ clones in Susac expanded most in TEMRA cells and active patients.

With random hexamers, roughly 0.45 to 1 ug RNA was reverse transcribed. The amplification used immunoSEQ multiplex PCR on TCR beta CDR3; it spanned 54 Vbeta and 13 Jbeta. One entry per CDR3 protein results from TCRdb running MiXCR on the immunoSEQ multiplex PCR reads. The table includes 56,000 or so distinct CDR3 sequences, approximately 95% detected once. Concerning this clonotype itself: Its target is not known.

Sequencing was done on a sample of CD8+ T cells from PBMCs. This sequence originates from a human donor with Susac syndrome.

The CDR3 here is CASSLSFGDRAYEQYF. DNA for the CDR3: TGTGCCAGCAGTTTATCGTTTGGGGACAGGGCCTACGAGCAGTACTTC. V is TRBV27 and J is TRBJ2-7, with 9 bases aligning to TRBD1. V was pared by 0 bases and J by 2 bases, with 5 bases of the junction left unmatched. The CDR3 totals 16 residues. The germline V gene encodes CDR1 MNHEY and CDR2 SMNVEV (reference sequence).